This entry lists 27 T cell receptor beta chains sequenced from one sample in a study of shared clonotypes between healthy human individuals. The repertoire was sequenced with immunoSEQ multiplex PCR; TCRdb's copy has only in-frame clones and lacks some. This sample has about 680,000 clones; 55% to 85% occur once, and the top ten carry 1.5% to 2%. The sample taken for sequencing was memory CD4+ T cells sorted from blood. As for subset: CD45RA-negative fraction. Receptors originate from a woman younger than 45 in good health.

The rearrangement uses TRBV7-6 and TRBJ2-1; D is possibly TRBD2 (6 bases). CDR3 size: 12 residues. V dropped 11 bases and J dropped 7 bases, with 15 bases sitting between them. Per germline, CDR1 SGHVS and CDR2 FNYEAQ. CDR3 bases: TGTGCCGTCCGTCTAGGAGGGAATGAGCAGTTCTTC. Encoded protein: CAVRLGGNEQFF.

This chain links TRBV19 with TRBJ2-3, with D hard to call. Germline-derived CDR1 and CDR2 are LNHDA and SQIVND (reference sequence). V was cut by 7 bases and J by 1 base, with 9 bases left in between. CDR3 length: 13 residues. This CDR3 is CASNERGTDTQYF. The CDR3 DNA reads TGTGCCAGTAATGAGCGAGGCACAGATACGCAGTATTTT.

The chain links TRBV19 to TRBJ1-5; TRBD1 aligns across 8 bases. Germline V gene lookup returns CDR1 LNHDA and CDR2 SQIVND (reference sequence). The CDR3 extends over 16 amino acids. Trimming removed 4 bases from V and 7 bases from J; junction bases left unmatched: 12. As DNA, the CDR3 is TGTGCCAGTAGTAAGTTGACAGGGGCGGGTATACAGCCCCAGCATTTT. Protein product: CASSKLTGAGIQPQHF.

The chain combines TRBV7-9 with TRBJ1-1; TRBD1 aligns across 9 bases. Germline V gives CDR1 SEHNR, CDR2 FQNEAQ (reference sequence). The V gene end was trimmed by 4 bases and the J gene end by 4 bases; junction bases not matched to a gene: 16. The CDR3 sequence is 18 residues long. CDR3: CASSSPRQGELGSTEAFF. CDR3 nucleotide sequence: TGTGCCAGCAGCTCGCCACGACAGGGGGAGTTGGGAAGCACTGAAGCTTTCTTT.

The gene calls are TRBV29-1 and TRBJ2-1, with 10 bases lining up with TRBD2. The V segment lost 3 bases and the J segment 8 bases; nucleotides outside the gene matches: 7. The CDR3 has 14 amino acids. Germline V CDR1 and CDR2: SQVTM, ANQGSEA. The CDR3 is CSVEVLAGGHEQFF. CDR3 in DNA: TGCAGCGTTGAGGTATTAGCGGGAGGCCATGAGCAGTTCTTC.

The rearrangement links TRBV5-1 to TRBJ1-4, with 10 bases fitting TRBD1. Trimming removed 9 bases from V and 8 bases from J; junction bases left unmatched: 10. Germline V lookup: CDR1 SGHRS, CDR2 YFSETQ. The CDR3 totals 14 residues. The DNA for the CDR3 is TGCGCCACAAGGACCGGGACAGGGGACGAAAAACTGTTTTTT. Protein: CATRTGTGDEKLFF.

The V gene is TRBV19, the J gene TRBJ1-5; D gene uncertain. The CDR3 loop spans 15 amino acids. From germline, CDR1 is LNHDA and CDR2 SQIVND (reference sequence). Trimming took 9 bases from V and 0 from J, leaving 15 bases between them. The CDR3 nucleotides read TGTGCCAGCCGGGCCCAATCTTATAGCAATCAGCCCCAGCATTTT. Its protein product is CASRAQSYSNQPQHF. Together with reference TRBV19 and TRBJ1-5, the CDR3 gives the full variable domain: DGGITQSPKYLFRKEGQNVTLSCEQNLNHDAMYWYRQDPGQGLRLIYYSQIVNDFQKGDIAEGYSVSREKKESFPLTVTSAQKNPTAFYLCASRAQSYSNQPQHFGDGTRLSIL.

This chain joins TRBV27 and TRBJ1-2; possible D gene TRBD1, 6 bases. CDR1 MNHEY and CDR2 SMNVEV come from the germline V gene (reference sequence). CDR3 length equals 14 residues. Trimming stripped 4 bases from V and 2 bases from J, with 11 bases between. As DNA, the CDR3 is TGTGCCAGCAGTTCGGACAGCCGAAACTATGGCTACACCTTC. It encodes CASSSDSRNYGYTF.

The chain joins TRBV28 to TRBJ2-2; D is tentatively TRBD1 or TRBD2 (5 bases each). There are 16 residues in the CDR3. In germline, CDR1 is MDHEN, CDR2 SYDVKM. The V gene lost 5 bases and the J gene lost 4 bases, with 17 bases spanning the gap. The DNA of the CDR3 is TGTGCCAGCAGTCCCCATGGGGGAGAGGGCACCGGGGAGCTGTTTTTT. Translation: CASSPHGGEGTGELFF.

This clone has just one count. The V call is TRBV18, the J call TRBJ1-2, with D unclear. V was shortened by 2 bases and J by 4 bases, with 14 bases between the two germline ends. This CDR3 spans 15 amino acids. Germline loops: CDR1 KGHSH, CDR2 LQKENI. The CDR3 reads CASSPTYGVGYGYTF. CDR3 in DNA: TGTGCCAGCTCACCAACTTACGGGGTGGGCTATGGCTACACCTTC.

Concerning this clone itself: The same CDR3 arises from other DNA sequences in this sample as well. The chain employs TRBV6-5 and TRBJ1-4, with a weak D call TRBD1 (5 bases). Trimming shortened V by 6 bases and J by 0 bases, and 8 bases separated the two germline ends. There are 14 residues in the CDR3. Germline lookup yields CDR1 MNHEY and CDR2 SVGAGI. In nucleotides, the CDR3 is TGTGCCAGCAGCCCGACAGCAACTAATGAAAAACTGTTTTTT. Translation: CASSPTATNEKLFF.

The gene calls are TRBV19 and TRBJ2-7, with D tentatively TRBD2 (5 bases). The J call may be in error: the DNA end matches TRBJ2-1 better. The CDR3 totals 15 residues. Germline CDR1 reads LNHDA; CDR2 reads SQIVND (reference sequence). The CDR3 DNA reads TGTGCCAGTAGTATAAAAGGGAGAGACTACAATGAGCAGTTCTTC. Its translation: CASSIKGRDYNEQFF.

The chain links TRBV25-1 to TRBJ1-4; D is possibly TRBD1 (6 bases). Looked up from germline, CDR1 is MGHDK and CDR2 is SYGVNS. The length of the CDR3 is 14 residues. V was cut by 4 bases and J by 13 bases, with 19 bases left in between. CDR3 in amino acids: CASSVRGMEMRLFF. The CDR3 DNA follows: TGTGCCAGCAGTGTCAGGGGTATGGAAATGAGACTGTTTTTT.

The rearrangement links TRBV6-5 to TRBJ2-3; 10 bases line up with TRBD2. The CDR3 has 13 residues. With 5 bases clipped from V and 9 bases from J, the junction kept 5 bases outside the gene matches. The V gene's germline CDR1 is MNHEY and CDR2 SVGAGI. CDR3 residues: CASSSGRADTQYF. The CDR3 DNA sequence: TGTGCCAGCAGTAGCGGGAGGGCCGACACGCAGTATTTT.

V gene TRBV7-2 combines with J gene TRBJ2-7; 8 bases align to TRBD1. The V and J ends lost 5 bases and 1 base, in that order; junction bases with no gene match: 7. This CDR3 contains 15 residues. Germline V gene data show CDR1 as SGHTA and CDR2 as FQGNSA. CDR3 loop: CASSRDRDRSYEQYF. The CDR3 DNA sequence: TGTGCCAGCAGCCGTGACCGGGACAGGTCCTACGAGCAGTACTTC.

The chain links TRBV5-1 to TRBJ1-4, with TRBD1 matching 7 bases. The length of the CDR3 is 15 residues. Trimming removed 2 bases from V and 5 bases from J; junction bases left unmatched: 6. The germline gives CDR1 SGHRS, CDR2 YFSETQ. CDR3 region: CASSLAAGGNEKLFF. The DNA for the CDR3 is TGCGCCAGCAGCTTAGCGGCAGGGGGAAATGAAAAACTGTTTTTT. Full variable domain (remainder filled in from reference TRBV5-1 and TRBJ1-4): KAGVTQTPRYLIKTRGQQVTLSCSPISGHRSVSWYQQTPGQGLQFLFEYFSETQRNKGNFPGRFSGRQFSNSRSEMNVSTLELGDSALYLCASSLAAGGNEKLFFGSGTQLSVL.

CDR3 nucleotide sequence: TGTGCCAGCAGCTGGGACAGCACCAATGGCTACACCTTC. Protein product: CASSWDSTNGYTF. J is TRBJ1-2 and V is TRBV5-5, with 7 bases matching TRBD1. V was clipped by 3 bases and J by 6 bases; unmatched bases: 5. The CDR3 has 13 amino acids. Germline V lookup: CDR1 SGHKS, CDR2 YYEKEE (reference sequence).

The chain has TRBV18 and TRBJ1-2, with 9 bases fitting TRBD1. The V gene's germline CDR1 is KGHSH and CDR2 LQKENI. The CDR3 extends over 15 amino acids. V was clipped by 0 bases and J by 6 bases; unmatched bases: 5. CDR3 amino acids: CASSPPGQGRDGYTF. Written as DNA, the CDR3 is TGTGCCAGCTCACCACCGGGACAGGGTAGGGATGGCTACACCTTC.

CDR3 sequence: CASSPDRESEKLFF. CDR3 nucleotide sequence: TGCGCCAGCAGCCCGGACAGGGAGAGTGAAAAACTGTTTTTT. The chain employs TRBV5-1 and TRBJ1-4; 8 positions match TRBD1. CDR3 length equals 14 residues. Trimming cost V 4 bases and J 7 bases; bases outside gene matches: 6. Germline CDR1 and CDR2: SGHRS and YFSETQ.

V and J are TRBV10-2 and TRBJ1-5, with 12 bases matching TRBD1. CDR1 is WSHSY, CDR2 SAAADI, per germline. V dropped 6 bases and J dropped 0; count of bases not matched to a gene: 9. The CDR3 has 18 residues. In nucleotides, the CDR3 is TGCGCCAGCAGCCCTGGGACAGGGGGCCTTTATAGCAATCAGCCCCAGCATTTT. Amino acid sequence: CASSPGTGGLYSNQPQHF.

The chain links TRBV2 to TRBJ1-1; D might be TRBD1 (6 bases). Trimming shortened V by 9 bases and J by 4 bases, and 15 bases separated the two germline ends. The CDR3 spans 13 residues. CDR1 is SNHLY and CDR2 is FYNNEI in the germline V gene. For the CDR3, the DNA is TGTGCCAGTACCAAACAGGGTCGCACTGAAGCTTTCTTT. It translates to CASTKQGRTEAFF.

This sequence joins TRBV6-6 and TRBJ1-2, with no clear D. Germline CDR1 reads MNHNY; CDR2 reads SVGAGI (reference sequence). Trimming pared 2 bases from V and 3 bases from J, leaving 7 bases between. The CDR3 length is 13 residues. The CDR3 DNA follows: TGTGCCAGCAGTTACCGGAGCTACTATGGCTACACCTTC. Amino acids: CASSYRSYYGYTF.

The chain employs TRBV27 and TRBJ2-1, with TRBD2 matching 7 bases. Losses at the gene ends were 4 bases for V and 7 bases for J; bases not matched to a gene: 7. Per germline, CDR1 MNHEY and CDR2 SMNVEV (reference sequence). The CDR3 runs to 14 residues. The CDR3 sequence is CASSSWTRDNEQFF. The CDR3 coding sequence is TGTGCCAGCAGTTCCTGGACTAGGGATAATGAGCAGTTCTTC.

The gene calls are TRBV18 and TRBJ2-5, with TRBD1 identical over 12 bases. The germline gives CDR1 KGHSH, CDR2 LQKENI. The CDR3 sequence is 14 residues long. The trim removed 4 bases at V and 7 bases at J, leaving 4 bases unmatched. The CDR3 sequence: CASSRPGQGATQYF. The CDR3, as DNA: TGTGCCAGCTCACGGCCGGGACAGGGGGCGACCCAGTACTTC.

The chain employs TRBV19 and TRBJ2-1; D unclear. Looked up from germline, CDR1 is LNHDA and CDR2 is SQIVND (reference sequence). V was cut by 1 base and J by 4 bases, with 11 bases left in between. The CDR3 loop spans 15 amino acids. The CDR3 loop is CASSIGTEGYNEQFF. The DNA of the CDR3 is TGTGCCAGTAGTATAGGCACCGAAGGGTACAATGAGCAGTTCTTC.

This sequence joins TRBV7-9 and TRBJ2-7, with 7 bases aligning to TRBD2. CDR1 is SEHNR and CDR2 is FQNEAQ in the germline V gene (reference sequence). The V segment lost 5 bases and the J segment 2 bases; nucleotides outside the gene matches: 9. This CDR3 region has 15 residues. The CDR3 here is CASSRPGGGPYEQYF. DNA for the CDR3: TGTGCCAGCAGCCGCCCCGGCGGGGGTCCCTACGAGCAGTACTTC. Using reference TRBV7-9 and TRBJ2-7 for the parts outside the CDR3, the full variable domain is DTGVSQNPRHKITKRGQNVTFRCDPISEHNRLYWYRQTLGQGPEFLTYFQNEAQLEKSRLLSDRFSAERPKGSFSTLEIQRTEQGDSAMYLCASSRPGGGPYEQYFGPGTRLTVT.

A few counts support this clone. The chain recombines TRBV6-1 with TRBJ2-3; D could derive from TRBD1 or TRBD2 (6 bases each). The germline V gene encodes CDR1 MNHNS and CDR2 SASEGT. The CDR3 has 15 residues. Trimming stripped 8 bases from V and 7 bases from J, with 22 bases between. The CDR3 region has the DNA TGTGCCAGCGCTTCCCCGGGACAAACTAGCCATACGCAGTATTTT. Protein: CASASPGQTSHTQYF.